This TCR beta chain was found in a study of blood T cells in healthy people across ages (dated by TCRdb to between 2014 and 2017). Regarding the study in general: In model experiments, template switching captured roughly one uniquely barcoded TCR beta cDNA molecule for every two T cells. Age-related changes in TCR beta repertoire diversity were measured in the study by deep sequencing normalized with unique cDNA molecular identifiers. Donors were grouped into four age groups: young (average roughly 17 years), middle-aged (39), aged (around 60) and long-lived (about 82). For two donors (one aged 18 to 29 and one aged 80 or older), the study analyzed two additional independent replicas of 1 million unique cDNA reads from the same blood draw. General findings and caveats noted by the study authors: Estimates of total diversity from one million sequenced T cells were regarded as lower bounds and underestimates. Observed TCR beta diversity per million T cells fell roughly linearly with age, and a significant reduction was already apparent by age around 40. Because the CMV infection status of the donors was unknown, age-related changes in expanded clonotypes may potentially have been confounded. Since profiling was done on bulk unsorted PBMCs, naive and antigen-experienced compartments could not be conclusively compared. Compared with the aged group, the long-lived group had more naive CD4+ T cells, fewer expanded clones and increased TCR diversity, suggesting age selection. A strong correlation was found between observed TCR beta diversity and the percentage of naive T cells measured by flow cytometry.

From cysteine to phenylalanine, the CDR3 is 17 amino acids long. Just CDR3 DNA is preserved here, 51 bases in frame from base 1. The CDR1 and CDR2 encoded by the germline V gene are SQVTM and ANQGSEA. On this clonotype itself: Which antigen it targets is not known. Base qualities are not recorded, but no much larger clone differs from it by a single base.

The 40 or so donors, aged about 6 to 100 years, were systemically healthy Caucasian individuals from Russia. Each donor gave approximately 9.4 milliliters of peripheral blood, drawn into EDTA-treated Vacutainer tubes. Ficoll-Paque density-gradient centrifugation was used to isolate PBMCs, with at least 6.5 million per sample. Total RNA, at least 5.5 micrograms per sample, was extracted from PBMCs with Trizol reagent. For every donor, an aliquot of PBMCs went through flow cytometry to measure the percentages of naive CD45RAhigh/CD27high T cells. The protocol used for the library was 5' RACE. Sequencing was carried out with an Illumina HiSeq 2500. A second PCR of about 6 to 11 cycles was performed with a sample-barcoded 5' primer and a J-beta primer mix. A template-switch 5' adaptor carrying 12 random nucleotides introduced a unique molecular identifier onto each TCR beta cDNA molecule. Each sample yielded at least 3 million CDR3-containing paired-end reads. First-strand cDNA synthesis was performed from all RNA using the Mint cDNA synthesis kit, with priming by a TRBC-specific oligonucleotide. All cDNA was treated with uracil-DNA glycosylase and then went through a first 18-cycle PCR with the universal primers M1SS and BC2_uni_R. On the study's bioinformatics: Each sample was normalized by randomly selecting 1 million high-quality reads, each carrying a distinct molecular identifier. Instead of being binned into consensus sequences, reads with shared molecular identifiers were discarded. MiTCR, with a Q25 quality threshold and the strictest error-elimination algorithm, was used for CDR3 identification, clonotype clustering and error correction. A nonparametric unseen species model with Euler transformation was used to estimate lower-bound total TCR beta diversity. TCRdb reprocessing: public reads trimmed at Q25 with fastp, clones called with MiXCR, in-frame beta chains kept. Entries are consolidated by CDR3 protein sequence, retaining the most common genes and DNA. TCRdb's processing, not the authors' own work, is the source of the V and J calls. The sample table holds about 800,000 distinct CDR3 sequences, of which approximately 25% were seen once. The ten largest clonotypes hold under 4.5% of the sample.

A further study also used this sample, focusing on T cells of mothers and their children. The second study's paper adds: Nine systemically healthy Caucasian individuals, comprising three mothers and their six children, were included as donors. cDNA synthesis consumed the entire amount of extracted RNA, loaded at around 1.5 ug RNA in each 15 ul reaction. In the second PCR, the M1S primer introduced both the sample barcodes and 2-4 random nucleotides. Each mother yielded over 9.5 million TCR beta CDR3 reads and each child some 3 million reads. In both related and unrelated pairs, thymic selection shapes the output of TCR recombination in a similar way, with inherited differences having only a minor effect. Normalized repertoire overlap was always slightly but never significantly higher in related than unrelated mother-child pairs. With a sensitivity of about 100 clones per million clonotypes, no persistent microchimeric T cell clones were detected. The study used deep NGS to compare TCR beta repertoires of mothers and children, seeking features distinguishing related mother-child pairs from unrelated individuals. On average, the children were roughly 12 +/- 4 years old, while the mothers were approximately 41 +/- 4 years old. After adapter ligation was performed with NEBNext reagents, the libraries were sequenced on an Illumina HiSeq 2000 with 100+100 nt paired-end reads. To prevent cross-contamination, the mother and child libraries were prepared one month apart and sequenced in separate runs. Each donor had between roughly 450,000 and 2,100,000 distinct TCR beta clonotypes identified. Naive TCR beta clonotypes were estimated from low-frequency clonotypes matched to each donor's FACS-determined naive share, without sorting.

Sequenced: blood. The V gene is TRBV29-1 and the J gene is TRBJ2-5; a weak D assignment points to TRBD1 (6 bases agree). The J call may be in error: the DNA end matches TRBJ2-1 better. This TCR derives from a boy aged 10-17 years in good health. The DNA sequence follows: TGCAGCGTTGAAGATCGGACGGACAGAGGACCCGGGGATGAGCAGTTCTTC. Its amino acids are CSVEDRTDRGPGDEQFF.